These T cell receptor beta chains were read from a single sample in a study of blood T cell repertoires in COVID-19. Using immunoSEQ multiplex PCR, the repertoire was profiled, and TCRdb retains in-frame clones only, with some absent. The sample carries about 240,000 clones, 86% recorded once. Sequenced input: peripheral blood. These receptors were collected from an elderly man with acute or convalescent COVID-19. The CDR3 runs from the conserved cysteine through the conserved F or W. Each record gives: D gene, clone size, V gene, J gene, CDR3 DNA, CDR3 protein. A D gene is named only where the DNA matches it firmly. Clone sizes are given selectively: once, few, many, or a class where the clone is expanded.

D gene: -; clone size: -; V gene: TRBV28; J gene: TRBJ2-5; CDR3 DNA: TGTGCCAGCAGTAGTCTAGATAAAGAGACCCAGTACTTC; CDR3 protein: CASSSLDKETQYF
D gene: -; clone size: -; V gene: TRBV1; J gene: TRBJ1-3; CDR3 DNA: TGCACCAGCAGCCAAGGAGGTCGCACCTCTGGAAACACCATATATTTT; CDR3 protein: CTSSQGGRTSGNTIYF
D gene: TRBD1; clone size: -; V gene: TRBV27; J gene: TRBJ1-1; CDR3 DNA: TGTGCCAGCAGTTCGCCGACAGGGGTCATGAACACTGAAGCTTTCTTT; CDR3 protein: CASSSPTGVMNTEAFF
D gene: TRBD1; clone size: few; V gene: TRBV6-6; J gene: TRBJ2-7; CDR3 DNA: TGTGCCAGCAGAATTGGACAGGGGGCTTCCTACGAGCAGTACTTC; CDR3 protein: CASRIGQGASYEQYF
D gene: -; clone size: -; V gene: TRBV7-2; J gene: TRBJ1-4; CDR3 DNA: TGTGCCAGCAGCTTAGCGTTAAGGGGGGAAAAACTGTTTTTT; CDR3 protein: CASSLALRGEKLFF
D gene: -; clone size: once; V gene: TRBV5-6; J gene: TRBJ2-3; CDR3 DNA: TGTGCCAGCAGCTCCTCAGGAAGGGCAGGGAGGCCGGATACGCAGTATTTT; CDR3 protein: CASSSSGRAGRPDTQYF
D gene: -; clone size: few; V gene: TRBV19; J gene: TRBJ2-3; CDR3 DNA: TGTGCCAGTAGTATAGCCAGGGGAGGGGACACAGATACGCAGTATTTT; CDR3 protein: CASSIARGGDTDTQYF
D gene: TRBD1; clone size: -; V gene: TRBV5-6; J gene: TRBJ1-1; CDR3 DNA: TGTGCCAGCAGCTTCACAGGGGGCTCTGAAGCTTTCTTT; CDR3 protein: CASSFTGGSEAFF
D gene: -; clone size: -; V gene: TRBV13; J gene: TRBJ1-2; CDR3 DNA: TGTGCCAGCAGCTTAAGCAGGGATGGCTACACCTTC; CDR3 protein: CASSLSRDGYTF
D gene: -; clone size: few; V gene: TRBV3-1/TRBV3-2; J gene: TRBJ1-4; CDR3 DNA: TGTGCCAGCAGCCAAGACTTTCCCAGGGCCGAAGGAAAACTGTTTTTT; CDR3 protein: CASSQDFPRAEGKLFF
D gene: -; clone size: -; V gene: TRBV5-1; J gene: TRBJ1-1; CDR3 DNA: TGCGCCAGCAGCTTGTTAACACTGAACACTGAAGCTTTCTTT; CDR3 protein: CASSLLTLNTEAFF
D gene: TRBD2; clone size: -; V gene: TRBV5-1; J gene: TRBJ2-5; CDR3 DNA: TGCGCCAGCAGCCCCGAAGGCCGCGGGGGAGCCCAGTACTTC; CDR3 protein: CASSPEGRGGAQYF
D gene: -; clone size: -; V gene: TRBV27; J gene: TRBJ2-5; CDR3 DNA: TGTGCCAGCAGTTTTGGATCGCCGGGACAAGAGACCCAGTACTTC; CDR3 protein: CASSFGSPGQETQYF
D gene: TRBD1; clone size: -; V gene: TRBV19; J gene: TRBJ1-2; CDR3 DNA: TGTGCCAGTAGTATAAGTCCTGACAGGGCCTATGGCTACACCTTC; CDR3 protein: CASSISPDRAYGYTF
D gene: TRBD2; clone size: -; V gene: TRBV2; J gene: TRBJ2-3; CDR3 DNA: TGTGCCACAGCCCCCCCTGCGGGAGCGGATACGCAGTATTTT; CDR3 protein: CATAPPAGADTQYF
D gene: TRBD2; clone size: -; V gene: TRBV7-6; J gene: TRBJ2-5; CDR3 DNA: TGTGCCAGCAGCGGAGAGGCTAGCGGGGCCCTTAATCAAGAGACCCAGTACTTC; CDR3 protein: CASSGEASGALNQETQYF
D gene: TRBD1; clone size: -; V gene: TRBV29-1; J gene: TRBJ1-1; CDR3 DNA: TGCAGCGTTCTTCAGGGGGCCGGTGAAGCTTTCTTT; CDR3 protein: CSVLQGAGEAFF
D gene: -; clone size: -; V gene: TRBV5-1; J gene: TRBJ1-4; CDR3 DNA: TGCGCCAGCAGCTTGGAAGGGGTGGAGAATGTGTTTTTT; CDR3 protein: CASSLEGVENVFF
D gene: TRBD2; clone size: -; V gene: TRBV25-1; J gene: TRBJ2-1; CDR3 DNA: TGTGCCAGCAAGGGCGCGGGAGAAGGAAATGAGCAGTTCTTC; CDR3 protein: CASKGAGEGNEQFF
D gene: TRBD1; clone size: -; V gene: TRBV7-8; J gene: TRBJ1-6; CDR3 DNA: TGTGCCAGCAGCTTGGCGGGACAGGGGGTGAATAATTCACCCCTCCACTTT; CDR3 protein: CASSLAGQGVNNSPLHF
D gene: -; clone size: -; V gene: TRBV5-5; J gene: TRBJ1-1; CDR3 DNA: TGTGCCAGCACCAAGTACATGAACACTGAAGCTTTCTTT; CDR3 protein: CASTKYMNTEAFF
D gene: -; clone size: once; V gene: TRBV3-1/TRBV3-2; J gene: TRBJ2-7; CDR3 DNA: TGTGCCAGCAGCCCATACGGGGGAGTGGGCGAGCAGTACTTC; CDR3 protein: CASSPYGGVGEQYF
D gene: -; clone size: -; V gene: TRBV19; J gene: TRBJ1-6; CDR3 DNA: TGTGCCAGTAGTCGACCGACCCCGGCAGGAAGCTCCTATAATTCACCCCTCCACTTT; CDR3 protein: CASSRPTPAGSSYNSPLHF
D gene: TRBD2; clone size: -; V gene: TRBV24-1; J gene: TRBJ2-1; CDR3 DNA: TGTGCCACCAGTGGCGGGGGGGGCAGATCCTACAATGAGCAGTTCTTC; CDR3 protein: CATSGGGGRSYNEQFF
D gene: -; clone size: -; V gene: TRBV5-1; J gene: TRBJ1-2; CDR3 DNA: TGCGCCAGCAGCTTGGGCGCGGGGTCGAATGGCTACACCTTC; CDR3 protein: CASSLGAGSNGYTF
D gene: -; clone size: -; V gene: TRBV7-6; J gene: TRBJ1-1; CDR3 DNA: TGTGCCAGCAGCCTTAATCAGGCCGTGAACACTGAAGCTTTCTTT; CDR3 protein: CASSLNQAVNTEAFF
D gene: -; clone size: -; V gene: TRBV19; J gene: TRBJ1-5; CDR3 DNA: TGTGCCAGTAGTATTGGCGGGGGAAGAAATCAGCCCCAGCATTTT; CDR3 protein: CASSIGGGRNQPQHF
D gene: -; clone size: -; V gene: TRBV28; J gene: TRBJ1-2; CDR3 DNA: TGTGCCAGCAGTCTAGTAGTTAACTATGGCTACACCTTC; CDR3 protein: CASSLVVNYGYTF
D gene: -; clone size: few; V gene: TRBV5-5; J gene: TRBJ2-5; CDR3 DNA: TGTGCCAGCAGCTTGCAACAAGAGACCCAGTACTTC; CDR3 protein: CASSLQQETQYF
D gene: TRBD1; clone size: -; V gene: TRBV7-8; J gene: TRBJ2-3; CDR3 DNA: TGTGCCAGCAGCTCACAGGGGGTCCAACTCACAGATACGCAGTATTTT; CDR3 protein: CASSSQGVQLTDTQYF
D gene: TRBD2; clone size: -; V gene: TRBV19; J gene: TRBJ2-1; CDR3 DNA: TGTGCCAGTAGCCGTAGCGGGAGGGCCTACAATGAGCAGTTCTTC; CDR3 protein: CASSRSGRAYNEQFF
D gene: -; clone size: once; V gene: TRBV2; J gene: TRBJ1-5; CDR3 DNA: TGTGCCAGCAGTGATGGGCTTGGGACTAATCAGCCCCAGCATTTT; CDR3 protein: CASSDGLGTNQPQHF
D gene: -; clone size: -; V gene: TRBV27; J gene: TRBJ2-3; CDR3 DNA: TGTGCCAGCAGTACCGGACAGAGCACAGATACGCAGTATTTT; CDR3 protein: CASSTGQSTDTQYF